This T cell receptor (beta chain) was obtained from a study of shared clonotypes between healthy human individuals. On this clone itself: No antigen is known for it.

Overall study results and limits: The study generally estimated greater richness for naive than memory subsets. Non-shared clonotypes had lower generation probabilities than clonotypes shared by all four sorted-subset donors.

In germline, CDR1 is MDHEN, CDR2 SYDVKM. The length of the CDR3 is 15 residues. Trimming took 4 bases from V and 4 from J, leaving 16 bases between them. This table comes from immunoSEQ multiplex PCR, and its TCRdb copy is limited to in-frame clones, with some not included. The sample consists of fewer than 1.8 million clones, 97% to 99% of them appearing once. Sequenced sample: naive CD4+ T cells sorted from blood. Sample subset: CD45RA+ positively selected. V is TRBV28 and J is TRBJ1-1; D gene uncertain. The receptor comes from a young man in good health. The CDR3, as DNA: TGTGCCAGCAGTTCCCAATCCGGCCGTACCACTGAAGCTTTCTTT. Protein product: CASSSQSGRTTEAFF.